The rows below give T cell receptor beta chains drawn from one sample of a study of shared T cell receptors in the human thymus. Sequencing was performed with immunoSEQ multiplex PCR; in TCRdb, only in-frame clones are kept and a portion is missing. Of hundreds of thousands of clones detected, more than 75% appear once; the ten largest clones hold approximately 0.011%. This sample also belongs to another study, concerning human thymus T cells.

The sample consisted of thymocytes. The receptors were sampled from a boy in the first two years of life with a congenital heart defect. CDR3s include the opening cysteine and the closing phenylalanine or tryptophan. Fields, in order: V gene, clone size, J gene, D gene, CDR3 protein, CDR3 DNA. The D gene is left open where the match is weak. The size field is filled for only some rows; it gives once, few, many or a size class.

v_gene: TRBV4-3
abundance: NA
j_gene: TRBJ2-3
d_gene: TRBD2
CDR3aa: CASSQDRASGNPDTQYF
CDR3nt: TGCGCCAGCAGCCAAGATCGGGCTAGCGGGAATCCAGATACGCAGTATTTT

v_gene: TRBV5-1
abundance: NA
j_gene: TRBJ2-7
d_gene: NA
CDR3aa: CASRGGWRAVPYEQYF
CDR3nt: TGCGCCAGCAGGGGCGGGTGGAGGGCTGTTCCCTACGAGCAGTACTTC

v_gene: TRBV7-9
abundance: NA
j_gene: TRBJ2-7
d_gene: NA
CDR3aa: CANGLPGNGSYEQYF
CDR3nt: TGTGCCAACGGTCTACCAGGCAACGGATCCTACGAGCAGTACTTC

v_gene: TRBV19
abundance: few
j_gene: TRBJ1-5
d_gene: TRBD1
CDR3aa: CASHSRTGGNQPQHF
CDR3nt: TGTGCCAGTCATTCCCGGACAGGGGGGAATCAGCCCCAGCATTTT

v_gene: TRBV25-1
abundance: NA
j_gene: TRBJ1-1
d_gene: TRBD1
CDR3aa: CASSDWDRDGTEAFF
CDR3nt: TGTGCCAGCAGTGACTGGGACAGGGATGGCACTGAAGCTTTCTTT

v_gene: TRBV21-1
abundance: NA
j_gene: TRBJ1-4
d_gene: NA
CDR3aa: CASSSPTAPNEKLFF
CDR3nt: TGTGCCAGCAGCAGTCCGACAGCCCCTAATGAAAAACTGTTTTTT

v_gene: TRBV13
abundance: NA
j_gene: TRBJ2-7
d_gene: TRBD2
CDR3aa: CASSFRTSGVYEQYF
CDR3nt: TGTGCCAGCAGCTTTCGGACTAGCGGAGTCTACGAGCAGTACTTC

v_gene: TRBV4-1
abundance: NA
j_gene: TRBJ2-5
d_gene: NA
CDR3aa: CASSRWGERAQETQYF
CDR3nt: TGCGCCAGCAGCCGGTGGGGGGAACGGGCCCAAGAGACCCAGTACTTC

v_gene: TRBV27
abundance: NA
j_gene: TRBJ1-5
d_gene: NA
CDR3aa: CAPASLTGTGQPQHF
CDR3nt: TGTGCTCCAGCAAGTTTGACGGGGACTGGTCAGCCCCAGCATTTT

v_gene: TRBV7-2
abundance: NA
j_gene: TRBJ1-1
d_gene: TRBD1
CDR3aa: CASSSIPGQGARSTEAFF
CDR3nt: TGTGCCAGCAGCTCTATTCCGGGACAGGGGGCTCGGAGCACTGAAGCTTTCTTT

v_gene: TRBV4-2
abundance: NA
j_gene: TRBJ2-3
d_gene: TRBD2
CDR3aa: CASSQGTSGRGEDTQYF
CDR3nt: TGTGCCAGCAGCCAGGGGACTAGCGGGAGAGGTGAAGATACGCAGTATTTT

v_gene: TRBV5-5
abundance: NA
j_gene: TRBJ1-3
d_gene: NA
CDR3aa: CASSPKGDTIYF
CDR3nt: TGTGCCAGCAGCCCAAAAGGGGACACCATATATTTT

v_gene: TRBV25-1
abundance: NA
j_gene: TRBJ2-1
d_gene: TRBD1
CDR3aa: CASSDRGTGYNEQFF
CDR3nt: TGTGCCAGCAGTGATCGGGGGACAGGATACAATGAGCAGTTCTTC

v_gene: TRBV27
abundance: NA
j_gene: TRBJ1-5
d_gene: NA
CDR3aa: CASRRLQGLNQPQHF
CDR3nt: TGTGCCAGCAGGCGCCTACAGGGCCTCAATCAGCCCCAGCATTTT

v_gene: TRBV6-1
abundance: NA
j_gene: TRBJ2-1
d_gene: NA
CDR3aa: CASSDPASNEQFF
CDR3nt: TGTGCCAGCAGTGATCCGGCTAGCAATGAGCAGTTCTTC

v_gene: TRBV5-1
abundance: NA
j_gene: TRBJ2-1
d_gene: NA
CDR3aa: CASSFNPFRREPYNEQFF
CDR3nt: TGCGCCAGCAGCTTTAACCCCTTTAGGAGGGAGCCTTACAATGAGCAGTTCTTC